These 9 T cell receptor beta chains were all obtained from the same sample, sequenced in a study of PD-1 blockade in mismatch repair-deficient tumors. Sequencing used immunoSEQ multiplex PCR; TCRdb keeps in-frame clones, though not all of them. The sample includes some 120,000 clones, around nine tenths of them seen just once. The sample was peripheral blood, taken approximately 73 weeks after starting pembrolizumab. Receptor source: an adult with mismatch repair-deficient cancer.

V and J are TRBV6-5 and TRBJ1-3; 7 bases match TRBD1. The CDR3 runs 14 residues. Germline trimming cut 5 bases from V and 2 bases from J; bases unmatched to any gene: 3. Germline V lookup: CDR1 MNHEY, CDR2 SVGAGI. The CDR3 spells CASSPGTAGNTIYF. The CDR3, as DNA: TGTGCCAGCAGTCCCGGGACAGCTGGAAACACCATATATTTT.

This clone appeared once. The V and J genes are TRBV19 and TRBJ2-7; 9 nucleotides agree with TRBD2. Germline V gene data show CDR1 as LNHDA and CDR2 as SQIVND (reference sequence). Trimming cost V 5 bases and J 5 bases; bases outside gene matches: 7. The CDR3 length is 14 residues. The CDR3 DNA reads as TGTGCCAGTAGTTTGGCGGGAGGGCTCAACGAGCAGTACTTC. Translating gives CASSLAGGLNEQYF.

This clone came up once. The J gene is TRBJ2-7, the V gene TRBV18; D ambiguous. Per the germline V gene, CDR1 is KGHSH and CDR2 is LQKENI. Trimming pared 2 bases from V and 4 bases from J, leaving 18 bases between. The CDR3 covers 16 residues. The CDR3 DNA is TGTGCCAGCTCACCAACATATAGTGATTGGGTTTACGAGCAGTACTTC. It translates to CASSPTYSDWVYEQYF. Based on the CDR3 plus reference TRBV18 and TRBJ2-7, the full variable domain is NAGVMQNPRHLVRRRGQEARLRCSPMKGHSHVYWYRQLPEEGLKFMVYLQKENIIDESGMPKERFSAEFPKEGPSILRIQQVVRGDSAAYFCASSPTYSDWVYEQYFGPGTRLTVT.

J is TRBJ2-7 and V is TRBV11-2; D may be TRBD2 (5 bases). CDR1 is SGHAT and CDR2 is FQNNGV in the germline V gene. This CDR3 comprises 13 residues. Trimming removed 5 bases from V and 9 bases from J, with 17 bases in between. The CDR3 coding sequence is TGTGCCAGCAGCCCGCGGGCCGCCTCCGGGCAGTACTTC. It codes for CASSPRAASGQYF. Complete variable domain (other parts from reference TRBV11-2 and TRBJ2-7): EAGVAQSPRYKIIEKRQSVAFWCNPISGHATLYWYQQILGQGPKLLIQFQNNGVVDDSQLPKDRFSAERLKGVDSTLKIQPAKLEDSAVYLCASSPRAASGQYFGPGTRLTVT.

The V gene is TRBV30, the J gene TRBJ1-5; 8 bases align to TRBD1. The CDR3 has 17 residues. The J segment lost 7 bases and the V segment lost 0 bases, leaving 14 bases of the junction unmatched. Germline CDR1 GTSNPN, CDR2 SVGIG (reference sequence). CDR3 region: CAWSVSRRQGKRQPQHF. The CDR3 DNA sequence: TGTGCCTGGAGTGTCTCACGCCGACAGGGGAAACGGCAGCCCCAGCATTTT.

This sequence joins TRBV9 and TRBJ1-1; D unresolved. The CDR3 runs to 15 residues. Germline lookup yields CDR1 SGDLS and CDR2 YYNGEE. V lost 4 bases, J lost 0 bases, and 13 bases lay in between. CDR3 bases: TGTGCCAGCAGCCCCTACGGCGTGATGAACACTGAAGCTTTCTTT. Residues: CASSPYGVMNTEAFF.

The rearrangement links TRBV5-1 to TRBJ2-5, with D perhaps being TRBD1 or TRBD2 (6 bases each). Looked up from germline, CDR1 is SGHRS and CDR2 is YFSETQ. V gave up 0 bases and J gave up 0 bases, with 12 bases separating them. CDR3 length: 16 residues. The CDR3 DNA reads TGCGCCAGCAGCTTGGGAGGGGGGAGCCACCAAGAGACCCAGTACTTC. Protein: CASSLGGGSHQETQYF.

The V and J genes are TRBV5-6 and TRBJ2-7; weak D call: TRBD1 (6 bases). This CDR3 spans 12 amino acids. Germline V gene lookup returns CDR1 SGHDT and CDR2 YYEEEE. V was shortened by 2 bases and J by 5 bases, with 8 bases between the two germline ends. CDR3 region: CASSFDRNEQYF. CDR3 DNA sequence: TGTGCCAGCAGCTTTGACAGGAACGAGCAGTACTTC.

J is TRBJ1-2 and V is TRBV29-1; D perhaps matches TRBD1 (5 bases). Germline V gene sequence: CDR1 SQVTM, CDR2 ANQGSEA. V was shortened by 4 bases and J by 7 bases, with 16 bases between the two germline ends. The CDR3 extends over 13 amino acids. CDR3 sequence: CSVATGRRGGYTF. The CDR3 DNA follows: TGCAGCGTTGCTACAGGTAGAAGGGGTGGCTACACCTTC.